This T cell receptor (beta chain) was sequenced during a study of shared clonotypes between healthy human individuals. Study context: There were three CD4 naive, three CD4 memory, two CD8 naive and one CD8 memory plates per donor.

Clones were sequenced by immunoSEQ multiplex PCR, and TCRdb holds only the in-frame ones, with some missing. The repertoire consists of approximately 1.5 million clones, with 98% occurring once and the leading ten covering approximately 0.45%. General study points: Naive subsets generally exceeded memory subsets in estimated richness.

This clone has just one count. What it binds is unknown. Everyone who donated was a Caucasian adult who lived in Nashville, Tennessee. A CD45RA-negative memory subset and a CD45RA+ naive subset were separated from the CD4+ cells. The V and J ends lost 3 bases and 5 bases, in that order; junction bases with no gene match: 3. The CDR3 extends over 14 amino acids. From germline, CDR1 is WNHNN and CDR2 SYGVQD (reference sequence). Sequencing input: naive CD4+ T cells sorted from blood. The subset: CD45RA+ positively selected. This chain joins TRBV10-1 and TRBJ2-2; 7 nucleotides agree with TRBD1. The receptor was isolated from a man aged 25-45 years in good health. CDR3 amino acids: CASSEQGRTGELFF. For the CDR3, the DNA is TGCGCCAGCAGTGAACAGGGGAGAACCGGGGAGCTGTTTTTT.